A single TCR beta chain is shown here with its context. These data are taken from a study of blood T cell repertoires in COVID-19. The overall study: Samples representing acute and convalescent COVID-19 were sourced from the United States, Italy and Spain. PBMCs, B-cell-depleted T cells, or T cells were the source of the cDNA or gDNA that made up the material.

Authors' data handling: How many nucleated cells were present was estimated from reference gene primer amplification. Using immunoSEQ multiplex PCR, the repertoire was profiled, and TCRdb retains in-frame clones only, with some absent. That table furnishes V, J and clone size, whereas the DNA furnished D and trimming. This table holds approximately 120,000 clones, about 82% found once. CDR1 is SGHAT, CDR2 FQNNGV, per germline. Trimming removed 5 bases from V and 6 bases from J; junction bases left unmatched: 14. There are 16 residues in the CDR3. The sequenced sample was peripheral blood. The rearrangement joins TRBV11-2 to TRBJ2-3, with 7 bases matching TRBD2. The receptor's source is a human donor in a cohort sampled during active COVID-19. CDR3 DNA sequence: TGTGCCAGCAGCCAGCAGGGCCAACTGCGGGAGGATACGCAGTATTTT. It translates to CASSQQGQLREDTQYF.